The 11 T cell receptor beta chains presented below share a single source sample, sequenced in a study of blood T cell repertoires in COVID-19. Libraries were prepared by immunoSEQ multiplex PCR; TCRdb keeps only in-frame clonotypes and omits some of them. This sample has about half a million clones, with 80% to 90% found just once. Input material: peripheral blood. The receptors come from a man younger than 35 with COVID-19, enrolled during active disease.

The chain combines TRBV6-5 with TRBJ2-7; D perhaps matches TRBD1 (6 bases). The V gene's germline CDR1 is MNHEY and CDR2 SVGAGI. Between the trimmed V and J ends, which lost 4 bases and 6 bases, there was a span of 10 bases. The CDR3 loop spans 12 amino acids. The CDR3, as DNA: TGTGCCAGCAGTTTCAGGGGCGCCGAGCAGTACTTC. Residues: CASSFRGAEQYF.

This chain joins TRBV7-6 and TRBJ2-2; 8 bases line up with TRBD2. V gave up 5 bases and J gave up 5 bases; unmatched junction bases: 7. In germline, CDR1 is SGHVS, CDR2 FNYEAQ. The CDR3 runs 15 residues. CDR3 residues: CASSHRGGGTGELFF. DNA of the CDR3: TGTGCCAGCAGCCATCGGGGGGGAGGAACCGGGGAGCTGTTTTTT. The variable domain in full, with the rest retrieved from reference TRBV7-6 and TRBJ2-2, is GAGVSQSPRYKVTKRGQDVALRCDPISGHVSLYWYRQALGQGPEFLTYFNYEAQQDKSGLPNDRFSAERPEGSISTLTIQRTEQRDSAMYRCASSHRGGGTGELFFGEGSRLTVL.

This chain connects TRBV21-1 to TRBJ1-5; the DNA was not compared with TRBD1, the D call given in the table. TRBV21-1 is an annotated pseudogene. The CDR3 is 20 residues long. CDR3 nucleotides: TGTGCCAGCAGCAAAACTCCAGGGACAGGGGGTTCACGGAGCAATCAGCCCCAGCATTTT. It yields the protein CASSKTPGTGGSRSNQPQHF.

As DNA, the CDR3 is TGCGCCAGCAGCCAGCCACAGGGCCCCAACACAGATACGCAGTATTTT. Protein product: CASSQPQGPNTDTQYF. The rearrangement joins TRBV4-1 to TRBJ2-3; tentative D call: TRBD1 (6 bases). Germline V gives CDR1 MGHRA, CDR2 YSYEKL. Trimming took off 3 bases at V and 2 bases at J, with 15 bases between the two ends. There are 16 residues in the CDR3.

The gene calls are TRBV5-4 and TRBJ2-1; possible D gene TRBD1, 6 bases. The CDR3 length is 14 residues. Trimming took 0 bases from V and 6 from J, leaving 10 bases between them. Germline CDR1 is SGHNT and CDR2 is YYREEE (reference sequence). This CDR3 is CASSLAGEGNEQFF. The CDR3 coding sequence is TGTGCCAGCAGCTTGGCAGGGGAAGGCAATGAGCAGTTCTTC.

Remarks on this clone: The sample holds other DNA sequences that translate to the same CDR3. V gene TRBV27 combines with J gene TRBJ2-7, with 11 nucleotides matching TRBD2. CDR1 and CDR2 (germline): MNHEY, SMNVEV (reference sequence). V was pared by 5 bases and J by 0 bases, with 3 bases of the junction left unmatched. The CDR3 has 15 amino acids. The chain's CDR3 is CASSLTSGSSYEQYF. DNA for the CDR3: TGTGCCAGCAGTCTCACTAGCGGGAGCTCCTACGAGCAGTACTTC.

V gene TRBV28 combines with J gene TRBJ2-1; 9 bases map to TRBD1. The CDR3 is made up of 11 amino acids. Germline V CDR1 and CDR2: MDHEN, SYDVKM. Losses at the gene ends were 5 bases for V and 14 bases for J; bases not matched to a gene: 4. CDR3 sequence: CASSDRTGEFF. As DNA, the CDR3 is TGTGCCAGCAGTGACCGGACAGGGGAGTTCTTC. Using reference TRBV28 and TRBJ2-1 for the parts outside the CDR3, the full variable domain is DVKVTQSSRYLVKRTGEKVFLECVQDMDHENMFWYRQDPGLGLRLIYFSYDVKMKEKGDIPEGYSVSREKKERFSLILESASTNQTSMYLCASSDRTGEFFGPGTRLTVL.

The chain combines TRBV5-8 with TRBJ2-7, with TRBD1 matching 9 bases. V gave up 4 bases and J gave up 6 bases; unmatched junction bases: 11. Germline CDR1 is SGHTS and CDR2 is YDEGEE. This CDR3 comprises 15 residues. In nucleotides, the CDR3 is TGTGCCAGCAGCCAAACAGGGGGCTACCGGCGCGAGCAGTACTTC. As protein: CASSQTGGYRREQYF.

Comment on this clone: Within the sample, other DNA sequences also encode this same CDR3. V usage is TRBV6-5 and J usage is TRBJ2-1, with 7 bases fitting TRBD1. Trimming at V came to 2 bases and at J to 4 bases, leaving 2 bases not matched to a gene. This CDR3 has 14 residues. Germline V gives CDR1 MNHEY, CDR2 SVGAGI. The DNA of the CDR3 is TGTGCCAGCAGTTACCGGGACAGATACAATGAGCAGTTCTTC. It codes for CASSYRDRYNEQFF.

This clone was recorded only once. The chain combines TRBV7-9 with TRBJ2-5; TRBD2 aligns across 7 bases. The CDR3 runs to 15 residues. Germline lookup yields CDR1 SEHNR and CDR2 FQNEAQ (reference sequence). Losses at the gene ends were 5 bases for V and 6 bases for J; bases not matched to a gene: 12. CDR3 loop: CASSPTDGLEKTQYF. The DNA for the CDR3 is TGTGCCAGCAGCCCAACCGATGGACTAGAAAAGACCCAGTACTTC.

CDR3 nucleotides: TGTGCCAGCAGCTTGGACATAAGGAGCTATGGCTACACCTTC. Translating gives CASSLDIRSYGYTF. The rearrangement joins TRBV5-5 to TRBJ1-2; unclear D gene. Germline lookup yields CDR1 SGHKS and CDR2 YYEKEE (reference sequence). CDR3 length: 14 residues. V gave up 0 bases and J gave up 4 bases, with 10 bases separating them.